This T cell receptor beta chain was profiled in a study of molecular identifiers for immune sequencing clone quantification. V dropped 0 bases and J dropped 7 bases, with 15 bases sitting between them. The CDR3 spans 15 residues. Germline values: CDR1 LGHDT, CDR2 YNNKEL (reference sequence). From the PCR reads, TCRdb called clonotypes with MiXCR, one entry per CDR3 protein. This sample has approximately 320,000 distinct CDR3 sequences, with about 23% found just once. Sequenced: naive CD8+ T cells from blood, with Jurkat cell RNA spiked in. Subset given: FACS-sorted CD8+CD4-CCR7+CD45RA+ naive T cells. The genes are TRBV3-1 and TRBJ2-5; D not resolved. The receptor comes from a human donor in good health. Some libraries in this study had Jurkat cell RNA spiked in. CDR3 residues: CASSQEYGKLGTQYF. DNA for the CDR3: TGTGCCAGCAGCCAAGAATATGGGAAGCTGGGGACCCAGTACTTC.